This T cell receptor (beta chain) derives from a study of T cells in Graves' hyperthyroidism and ophthalmopathy. The sample holds many counts of this clonotype. Its antigen is undetermined. Hyperthyroidism of Graves' type that showed no ophthalmopathy progression within 18 months was stable. For the diagnoses, clinical symptoms, serum thyroxine and TRAb, thyroid ultrasound and orbital computed tomography were used. RNA transcripts provided the source from which TCR beta CDR3 regions were amplified. HTBI primers were employed in a first-round RT-PCR of the TCR CDR3. TCRdb used MiXCR to reprocess the multiplex PCR reads, holding one entry per CDR3 protein. Of a few hundred thousand distinct CDR3 sequences in the sample, more than 13% were seen once. The CDR3 extends over 19 amino acids. J gave up 3 bases and V 3 bases, and 10 bases lay outside the gene matches. CDR1 and CDR2 from the germline V gene are MDHEN and SYDVKM.

The study's findings and limits: Through a model of 13 V-J features, ophthalmopathy was separated from stable hyperthyroidism. Blood also carried most thyroid clonotypes expanded above 0.001.

Sequences were obtained from blood. V and J are TRBV28 and TRBJ2-1; TRBD2 matches 14 bases. This sequence was found in a woman between 25 and 40 years old with Graves' hyperthyroidism. CDR3 protein: CASSFYGTSGRRLYNEQFF. The CDR3 coding sequence is TGTGCCAGCAGTTTCTACGGGACTAGCGGGAGAAGACTCTACAATGAGCAGTTCTTC.